A selection of T cell receptor beta chains follows, all from one sample in a study of cytomegalovirus exposure and HLA in healthy donors. TCRdb's table, derived via immunoSEQ multiplex PCR, lists solely in-frame clones and lacks some. The data show approximately 160,000 clones, about 75% seen once. The sequenced material came from PBMCs. These receptors came from a male donor in good health and CMV-seronegative. Each CDR3 is given with its conserved first and last residue. D genes are given only for firm matches.

v_call d_call cdr3_aa
TRBV4-3 TRBD1 CASSQDFTGGSDTQYF
TRBV6-5 - CASSYSNRGNEKLFF
TRBV5-5 - CASSAAGTGNTIYF
TRBV6-4 - CASSDGAADTQYF
TRBV18 - CASATESTDTQYF
TRBV30 - CAWKPSDSAGELFF
TRBV7-3 - CASSLGGVNTGELFF
TRBV7-9 - CASRLGLQKGDTQYF
TRBV7-9 - CASSLLGSSYNEQFF
TRBV18 - CASSPGREEKLFF
TRBV6-5 - CASSYLRGVNTEAFF
TRBV2 TRBD2 CASSEELAGGYEQYF
TRBV5-8 TRBD1 CASTRDRGNTEAFF
TRBV6-1 TRBD1 CASGQTGTNQPQHF
TRBV27 - CASSFEGPGYEQYF
TRBV28 TRBD1 CASIIVQGAEAFF
TRBV7-3 TRBD1 CASTPYQGAGGELFF
TRBV7-9 - CASSLGIGSVETQYF
TRBV5-1 - CASSLAVGSGNTIYF
TRBV19 TRBD2 CASKRGGSYNEQFF
TRBV14 TRBD1 CASSHHTGTGNEKLFF
TRBV7-9 - CASSPGSGAGEKLFF
TRBV11-2 TRBD2 CASSLDWGLTPLEQYF
TRBV29-1 TRBD2 CSTGRAGNEQFF
TRBV6-5 - CASSYSYRASGELFF
TRBV6-5 - CASRYREGYTF
TRBV7-6 TRBD1 CASSPRQGWQTQYF
TRBV7-3 TRBD2 CASSQLAGDHNEQFF
TRBV13 TRBD2 CASSSRTSGGETQYF
TRBV30 TRBD1 CAWSPGQGSEKLFF
TRBV7-8 TRBD1 CASSLYAGQAGETQYF
TRBV9 - CASSVVGQSYTF
TRBV4-1 - CASSQAQVNSPLHF
TRBV11-2 TRBD2 CASSLELASTSTGELFF
TRBV18 - CASSPLVGTGDYGYTF
TRBV25-1 TRBD1 CASSQTGALGTEAFF
TRBV6-6 TRBD2 CASRLAGGPGEQYF
TRBV5-4 - CASSLEWEGGTDTQYF
TRBV27 - CASSLSGNEQFF
TRBV28 TRBD2 CASHPGGGAPGELFF
TRBV6-1 - CASSDAGTYEQYF
TRBV2 TRBD1 CASGTGGTYGYTF
TRBV5-1 - CASSLAGKGVNTEAFF
TRBV4-1 TRBD2 CASSQTLAGGTYEQYF
TRBV2 TRBD2 CASSASSGLASGEQYF